This T cell receptor beta chain originates from a study of blood T cell repertoires in COVID-19 (dated by TCRdb to between 2020 and 2021). Regarding the complete study: Collaborator samples came from the United States, Italy and Spain and covered acute and convalescent phases of COVID-19. The material from the prospective study consisted of cDNA or gDNA derived from T cells, B-cell-depleted T cells, or PBMCs. Deeply sampled blood TCRbeta repertoires from subjects exposed to, actively infected with, or recovered from COVID-19 were included in the dataset. A freely available public database, intended as a resource for researchers studying the immune response to SARS-CoV-2, is where the repertoires were released. Samples came from the ongoing ImmuneRACE study (first 160 participants) plus 1,254 subjects from 6 global collaborators. Nearly every sample came with metadata listing a de-identified subject ID, COVID-19 status, age in years and sex. HLA class I and class II types, where available, came from metadata supplied by the sample provider rather than from assay-based typing.

What the authors observed across the whole study: Clinical and demographic metadata were provided uncurated, with the amount varying by source and participant.

Points on this clone: This receptor's antigen is unknown. Base qualities are not provided; no much larger clone lies one nucleotide away.

Collaborating institutions collected whole blood in K2EDTA tubes following their own protocols. For TCRbeta analysis, collaborators shipped samples in one of three forms: frozen whole blood, isolated PBMCs, or DNA extracted from either of those sample types. TCRbeta CDR3 regions were amplified from genomic DNA using the immunoSEQ Assay, a bias-controlled multiplex PCR. Processing in the source paper ran as follows. The number of nucleated cells in each sample was estimated by amplification of reference gene primers within the assay. Sequence reads were collapsed and filtered to measure the absolute abundance of every unique TCRbeta CDR3 rearrangement. For each sample, productive Simpson clonality was calculated by taking the square root of Simpson's diversity index across productive rearrangements. TCRdb mirrors the immuneACCESS table, restricted to in-frame sequences. Some clones are absent from its copies; in checked studies, under half trace to an unresolved V gene, and the reason for the others is unknown. That table is the source of V, J and clone size, and D and trimming were worked out from the DNA. The table for this sample lists about 97,000 clones; just under 85% of them were counted only once. More than 9% of the sample is held by the ten biggest clonotypes.

The clonotype comes from a man in his 70s with acute or convalescent COVID-19. Sequenced: peripheral blood.

The nucleotide sequence reads TGCGCCAGCAGCCCCCGATCGGACAGGAACACTGAAGCTTTCTTT. This yields the protein CASSPRSDRNTEAFF. The V gene is TRBV5-1 and the J gene is TRBJ1-1; TRBD1 is possibly the D segment (6 matching bases). The germline ends are 14 bases apart after V is trimmed by 4 bases and J by 1 base. CDR1 SGHRS and CDR2 YFSETQ were looked up in the germline V gene. Spanning cysteine to phenylalanine, the CDR3 consists of 15 amino acids. CDR3 DNA only is kept here, 45 bases in frame from base 1.